These 28 T cell receptor beta chains were sequenced from one sample in a study of PD-L1 blockade in urothelial cancer. The table came from immunoSEQ multiplex PCR; TCRdb's copy has only in-frame clones and leaves some out. The sample has around 110,000 clones, around 88% seen once. The sample's time point: peripheral blood 6 weeks after treatment start. The source material was PBMCs, sampled around atezolizumab (anti-PD-L1) treatment. The receptors here all came from a man in his 60s with urothelial cancer.

The CDR3 loop is CASSSGPTADTQYF. DNA for the CDR3: TGCGCCAGCAGCTCAGGCCCCACGGCAGATACGCAGTATTTT. The chain links TRBV5-1 to TRBJ2-3; D is unresolved. Germline-derived CDR1 and CDR2 are SGHRS and YFSETQ. The CDR3 totals 14 residues. With 3 bases removed from V and 4 bases from J, the gap between germline ends came to 12 bases.

V usage is TRBV18 and J usage is TRBJ2-7; D may be TRBD2 (6 bases). CDR1 and CDR2 from the germline V gene are KGHSH and LQKENI. The ends were cut back, 1 base at V and 4 bases at J, with 14 bases in the middle. This CDR3 is 15 amino acids long. The CDR3, as DNA: TGTGCCAGCTCACCACAAGGAAATGGGGGGTACGAGCAGTACTTC. Residues: CASSPQGNGGYEQYF.

The V gene is TRBV19, the J gene TRBJ1-1, with 10 bases that match TRBD1. This CDR3 contains 17 residues. Germline trimming cut 5 bases from V and 0 bases from J; bases unmatched to any gene: 9. The germline V gene encodes CDR1 LNHDA and CDR2 SQIVND (reference sequence). The CDR3: CASSSRTGGGMNTEAFF. The CDR3 DNA follows: TGTGCCAGTAGTTCCCGGACAGGGGGAGGGATGAACACTGAAGCTTTCTTT.

This chain uses TRBV9 with TRBJ2-5; 10 bases fit TRBD2. Germline V CDR1 and CDR2: SGDLS, YYNGEE. The CDR3 spans 15 residues. Trimming at V came to 4 bases and at J to 3 bases, leaving 6 bases not matched to a gene. The CDR3 region is CASSPEGTSEETQYF. The CDR3 DNA follows: TGTGCCAGCAGCCCTGAGGGGACTAGCGAAGAGACCCAGTACTTC.

The gene calls are TRBV14 and TRBJ2-1; no definite D call. Germline-derived CDR1 and CDR2 are SGHDN and FVKESK. Deletions cut 0 bases from V and 10 bases from J, with 13 bases between. CDR3 size: 14 residues. Here the CDR3 DNA reads TGTGCCAGCAGCCAAGACCTTACCTACGGGGAGCAGTTCTTC. It translates to CASSQDLTYGEQFF.

The gene calls are TRBV7-9 and TRBJ2-3, with D uncertain. Germline CDR1 reads SEHNR; CDR2 reads FQNEAQ (reference sequence). CDR3 length equals 14 residues. Trimming shortened V by 3 bases and J by 1 base, and 8 bases separated the two germline ends. The CDR3 DNA is TGTGCCAGCAGCTTGGCGGTCGGCACAGATACGCAGTATTTT. It codes for CASSLAVGTDTQYF. The entire variable domain, with the rest obtained from reference TRBV7-9 and TRBJ2-3, is as follows: DTGVSQNPRHKITKRGQNVTFRCDPISEHNRLYWYRQTLGQGPEFLTYFQNEAQLEKSRLLSDRFSAERPKGSFSTLEIQRTEQGDSAMYLCASSLAVGTDTQYFGPGTRLTVL.

The chain employs TRBV29-1 and TRBJ2-4; D remains unclear. Germline-derived CDR1 and CDR2 are SQVTM and ANQGSEA. Trimming pared 2 bases from V and 8 bases from J, leaving 7 bases between. The CDR3 is 11 amino acids. CDR3 DNA sequence: TGCAGCGTTGAATTTGAGGACATTCAGTACTTC. Translation gives CSVEFEDIQYF.

This chain connects TRBV5-6 to TRBJ2-7; 7 nucleotides agree with TRBD1. The CDR3 spans 14 residues. V lost 4 bases, J lost 0 bases, and 4 bases stayed unmatched. Germline V gene data show CDR1 as SGHDT and CDR2 as YYEEEE. CDR3 region: CASSLGQISYEQYF. In DNA form, the CDR3 reads TGTGCCAGCAGCCTGGGACAGATCTCCTACGAGCAGTACTTC.

The V gene is TRBV7-2, the J gene TRBJ2-7; 9 bases agree with TRBD1. The J segment lost 6 bases and the V segment lost 0 bases, leaving 3 bases of the junction unmatched. The CDR3 has 14 residues. In germline, CDR1 is SGHTA, CDR2 FQGNSA. CDR3 protein: CASSLAGDRVEQYF. DNA for the CDR3: TGTGCCAGCAGCTTAGCGGGGGACAGGGTCGAGCAGTACTTC. Full variable domain (rest looked up from reference TRBV7-2 and TRBJ2-7): GAGVSQSPSNKVTEKGKDVELRCDPISGHTALYWYRQSLGQGLEFLIYFQGNSAPDKSGLPSDRFSAERTGGSVSTLTIQRTQQEDSAVYLCASSLAGDRVEQYFGPGTRLTVT.

This clone has only a few counts. The chain employs TRBV5-1 and TRBJ1-4; 9 bases are a match to TRBD1. The length of the CDR3 is 15 residues. V was clipped by 2 bases and J by 7 bases; unmatched bases: 6. In germline, CDR1 is SGHRS, CDR2 YFSETQ. The CDR3 loop is CASSFGGQGIEKLFF. The CDR3 nucleotides read TGCGCCAGCAGCTTTGGGGGACAGGGAATTGAAAAACTGTTTTTT. The whole variable domain, filled in from reference TRBV5-1 and TRBJ1-4, reads KAGVTQTPRYLIKTRGQQVTLSCSPISGHRSVSWYQQTPGQGLQFLFEYFSETQRNKGNFPGRFSGRQFSNSRSEMNVSTLELGDSALYLCASSFGGQGIEKLFFGSGTQLSVL.

The chain combines TRBV5-4 with TRBJ2-1; D unclear. This CDR3 is 17 amino acids long. CDR1 and CDR2 from the germline V gene are SGHNT and YYREEE (reference sequence). Between the trimmed V and J ends, which lost 0 bases and 0 bases, there was a span of 13 bases. Written as DNA, the CDR3 is TGTGCCAGCAGCTTGGGCGCGCCGGGTAGCTCCTACAATGAGCAGTTCTTC. Protein: CASSLGAPGSSYNEQFF.

The chain uses TRBV6-5 and TRBJ1-5; no firm D call. Germline lookup yields CDR1 MNHEY and CDR2 SVGAGI. Trimming cost V 2 bases and J 1 base, with 6 bases left between them. The length of the CDR3 is 14 residues. CDR3 coding DNA: TGTGCCAGCAGTTACCTCGGGAGCAATCAGCCCCAGCATTTT. Its protein is CASSYLGSNQPQHF.

The rearrangement joins TRBV28 to TRBJ1-1, with D possibly TRBD1 on 5 matching bases. Trimming shortened V by 6 bases and J by 4 bases, and 24 bases separated the two germline ends. The CDR3 is made up of 17 amino acids. The V gene's germline CDR1 is MDHEN and CDR2 SYDVKM. The chain's CDR3 is CASSRPGVVDWVTEAFF. CDR3 coding DNA: TGTGCCAGCAGCCGACCGGGGGTGGTTGATTGGGTCACTGAAGCTTTCTTT.

In DNA form, the CDR3 reads TGCGCCAGCAGTCCCGGGCCCTCGGGACAGGCCGTCACCGGGGAGCTGTTTTTT. Protein: CASSPGPSGQAVTGELFF. V is TRBV5-1 and J is TRBJ2-2; the match to TRBD1 covers 8 bases. CDR1 is SGHRS, CDR2 YFSETQ, per germline. V was clipped by 5 bases and J by 4 bases; unmatched bases: 16. CDR3 length: 18 residues.

The chain couples TRBV15 to TRBJ2-7; no definite D call. This CDR3 spans 14 amino acids. The germline CDR1 and CDR2 sequences are LNHNV and YYDKDF (reference sequence). Trimming took off 0 bases at V and 4 bases at J, with 10 bases between the two ends. The DNA of the CDR3 is TGTGCCACCAGCAGAGATCCCGGGTTTTACGAGCAGTACTTC. This gives the protein CATSRDPGFYEQYF.

A single count supports this clone. This chain links TRBV7-8 with TRBJ2-2; D is undetermined. CDR3 size: 17 residues. Trimming took off 4 bases at V and 6 bases at J, with 21 bases between the two ends. Germline-derived CDR1 and CDR2 are SGHVS and FQNEAQ. The CDR3 region is CASSSTLLVAPPGELFF. CDR3 nucleotides: TGTGCCAGCAGCTCAACCCTCCTAGTTGCCCCTCCCGGGGAGCTGTTTTTT.

This clone was counted a single time. This rearrangement joins TRBV2 to TRBJ2-5, with D possibly matching TRBD1 (6 bases). The CDR3 runs to 13 residues. Germline loops: CDR1 SNHLY, CDR2 FYNNEI. Trimming removed 8 bases at V and 1 base at J, with 11 bases between. In nucleotides, the CDR3 is TGTGCCAGCCAGGGGTCGTTCCAAGAGACCCAGTACTTC. Translating gives CASQGSFQETQYF. The entire variable domain, with the rest obtained from reference TRBV2 and TRBJ2-5, is as follows: EPEVTQTPSHQVTQMGQEVILRCVPISNHLYFYWYRQILGQKVEFLVSFYNNEISEKSEIFDDQFSVERPDGSNFTLKIRSTKLEDSAMYFCASQGSFQETQYFGPGTRLLVL.

This chain uses TRBV18 with TRBJ2-1, with TRBD1 as a possible D gene (6 bases). Per the germline V gene, CDR1 is KGHSH and CDR2 is LQKENI. CDR3 length: 15 residues. Trimming removed 0 bases from V and 3 bases from J, with 9 bases in between. CDR3: CASSPPGTFYNEQFF. The CDR3 nucleotides read TGTGCCAGCTCACCACCGGGGACATTCTACAATGAGCAGTTCTTC.

This clone occurred once. J is TRBJ1-1 and V is TRBV28; TRBD1 aligns across 7 bases. Germline assignment: CDR1 MDHEN and CDR2 SYDVKM. Unmatched junction bases numbered 7, after V lost 5 bases and J lost 4 bases. CDR3 length: 14 amino acids. CDR3 loop: CASSLNPGGTEAFF. DNA for the CDR3: TGTGCCAGCAGTCTTAACCCAGGGGGCACTGAAGCTTTCTTT.

The chain carries TRBV5-1 and TRBJ1-5; D is unresolved. The length of the CDR3 is 15 residues. V was clipped by 1 base and J by 3 bases, with 11 bases between them. Germline CDR1 reads SGHRS; CDR2 reads YFSETQ. For the CDR3, the DNA is TGCGCCAGCAGCTTGTTGGGAGAGGACAATCAGCCCCAGCATTTT. Translated: CASSLLGEDNQPQHF.

This clone was observed a few times. This chain links TRBV4-1 with TRBJ2-7, with 12 bases that match TRBD1. V lost 5 bases to trimming and J lost 7 bases; unmatched junction nucleotides: 3. Germline CDR1 MGHRA, CDR2 YSYEKL. There are 13 residues in the CDR3. CDR3: CASSWDRGHEQYF. CDR3 bases: TGCGCCAGCAGCTGGGACAGGGGGCATGAGCAGTACTTC.

The rearrangement joins TRBV9 to TRBJ2-7; D is possibly TRBD1 (5 bases). V was trimmed by 0 bases and J by 12 bases, leaving 13 bases between them. CDR1 is SGDLS, CDR2 YYNGEE, per germline. The length of the CDR3 is 12 residues. DNA of the CDR3: TGTGCCAGCAGCGTAGGGTCAGGGCAGGCGTACTTC. This gives the protein CASSVGSGQAYF.

V and J are TRBV6-5 and TRBJ1-5; 8 positions agree with TRBD1. V shed 6 bases and J 5 bases; nucleotides not matched to a gene: 3. The CDR3 is made up of 13 amino acids. CDR1 and CDR2 (germline): MNHEY, SVGAGI. In DNA, the CDR3 is TGTGCCAGCAGCTTGGACAGGGATCAGCCCCAGCATTTT. It specifies CASSLDRDQPQHF.

The chain employs TRBV27 and TRBJ2-1; D possibly corresponds to TRBD2 (5 bases). V lost 5 bases to trimming and J lost 5 bases, with 10 bases between them. From germline, CDR1 is MNHEY and CDR2 SMNVEV (reference sequence). CDR3 length equals 13 residues. CDR3 loop: CASSPSGNNEQFF. The CDR3 DNA is TGTGCCAGCAGTCCCTCGGGGAACAATGAGCAGTTCTTC.

This chain connects TRBV9 to TRBJ2-2; the D gene is possibly TRBD2 (5 bases). The CDR3 has 14 amino acids. Trimming removed 3 bases from V and 3 bases from J, with 9 bases in between. Germline V lookup: CDR1 SGDLS, CDR2 YYNGEE. CDR3 loop: CASSATGDTGELFF. Here the CDR3 DNA reads TGTGCCAGCAGCGCGACCGGGGACACCGGGGAGCTGTTTTTT.

The chain recombines TRBV27 with TRBJ1-1; no clear D gene. V was clipped by 7 bases and J by 11 bases, with 17 bases between them. This CDR3 region has 12 residues. From germline, CDR1 is MNHEY and CDR2 SMNVEV (reference sequence). The CDR3, as DNA: TGTGCCAGCAAGTCGGCCTGGGGAGGGGCTTTCTTT. Translation gives CASKSAWGGAFF.

The DNA for the CDR3 is TGTGCCAGCAGCGTGCCAGGGACAGGGACTGAGCAGTTCTTC. This sequence encodes CASSVPGTGTEQFF. The rearrangement uses TRBV9 and TRBJ2-1; 9 bases line up with TRBD1. V shed 2 bases and J 9 bases; nucleotides not matched to a gene: 6. The CDR3 loop spans 14 amino acids. Germline V lookup: CDR1 SGDLS, CDR2 YYNGEE.

This sequence joins TRBV27 and TRBJ1-2, with 8 nucleotides matching TRBD1. Germline CDR1 is MNHEY and CDR2 is SMNVEV (reference sequence). The CDR3 covers 14 residues. J gave up 3 bases and V 5 bases, and 5 bases lay outside the gene matches. As DNA, the CDR3 is TGTGCCAGCAGTCCAGTGACAGGGGACTATGGCTACACCTTC. Its translation is CASSPVTGDYGYTF.